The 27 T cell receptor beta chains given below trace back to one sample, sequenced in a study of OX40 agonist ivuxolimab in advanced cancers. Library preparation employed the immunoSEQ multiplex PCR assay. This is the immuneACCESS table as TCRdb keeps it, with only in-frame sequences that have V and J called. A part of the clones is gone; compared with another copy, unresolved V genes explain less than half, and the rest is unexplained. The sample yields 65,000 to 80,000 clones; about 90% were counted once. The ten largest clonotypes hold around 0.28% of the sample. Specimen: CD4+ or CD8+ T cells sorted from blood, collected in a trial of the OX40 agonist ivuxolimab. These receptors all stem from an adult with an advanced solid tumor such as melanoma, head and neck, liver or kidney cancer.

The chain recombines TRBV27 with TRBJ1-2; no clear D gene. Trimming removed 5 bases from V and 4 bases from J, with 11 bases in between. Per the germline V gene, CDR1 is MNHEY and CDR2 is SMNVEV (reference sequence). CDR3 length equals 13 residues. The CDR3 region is CASSRGGFYGYTF. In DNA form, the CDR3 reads TGTGCCAGCAGTCGAGGAGGATTCTATGGCTACACCTTC.

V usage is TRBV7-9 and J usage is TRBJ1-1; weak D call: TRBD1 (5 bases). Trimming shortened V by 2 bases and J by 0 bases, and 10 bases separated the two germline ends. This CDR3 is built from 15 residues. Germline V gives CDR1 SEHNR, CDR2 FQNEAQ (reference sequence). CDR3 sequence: CASSLLRQLNTEAFF. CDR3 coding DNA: TGTGCCAGCAGCTTATTAAGACAGCTGAACACTGAAGCTTTCTTT.

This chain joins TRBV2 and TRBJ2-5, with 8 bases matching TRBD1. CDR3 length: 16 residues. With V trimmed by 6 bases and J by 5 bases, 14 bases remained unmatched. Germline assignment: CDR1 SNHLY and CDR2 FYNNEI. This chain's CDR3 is CASSDGTGPQWETQYF. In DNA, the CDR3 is TGTGCCAGCAGCGATGGGACAGGCCCTCAGTGGGAGACCCAGTACTTC.

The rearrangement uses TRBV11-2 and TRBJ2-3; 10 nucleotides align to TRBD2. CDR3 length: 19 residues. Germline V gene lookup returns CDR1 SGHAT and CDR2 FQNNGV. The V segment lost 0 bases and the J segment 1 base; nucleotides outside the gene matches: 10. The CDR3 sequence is CASSLDRGLSGRGTDTQYF. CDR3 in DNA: TGTGCCAGCAGCTTAGATCGGGGACTAAGCGGGAGGGGCACAGATACGCAGTATTTT.

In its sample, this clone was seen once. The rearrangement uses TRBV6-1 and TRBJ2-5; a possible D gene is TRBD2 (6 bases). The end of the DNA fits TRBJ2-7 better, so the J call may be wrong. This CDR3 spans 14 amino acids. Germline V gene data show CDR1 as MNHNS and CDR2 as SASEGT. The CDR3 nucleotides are TGTGCCAGCAGTTGGGGGGTCTCGGCCGACGAGCAGTACTTC. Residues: CASSWGVSADEQYF.

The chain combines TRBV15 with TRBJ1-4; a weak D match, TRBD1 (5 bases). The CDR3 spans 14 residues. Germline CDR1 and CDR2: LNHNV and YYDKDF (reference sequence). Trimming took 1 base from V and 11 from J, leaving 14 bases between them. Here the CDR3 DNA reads TGTGCCACCAGCAGAGGGGGGGGTGGTGAGAAACTGTTTTTT. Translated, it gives CATSRGGGGEKLFF. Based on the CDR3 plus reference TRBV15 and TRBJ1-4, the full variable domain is DAMVIQNPRYQVTQFGKPVTLSCSQTLNHNVMYWYQQKSSQAPKLLFHYYDKDFNNEADTPDNFQSRRPNTSFCFLDIRSPGLGDTAMYLCATSRGGGGEKLFFGSGTQLSVL.

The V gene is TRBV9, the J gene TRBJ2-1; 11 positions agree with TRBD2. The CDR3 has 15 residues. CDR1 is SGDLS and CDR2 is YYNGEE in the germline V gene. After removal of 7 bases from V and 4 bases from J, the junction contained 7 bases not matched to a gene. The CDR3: CASAPSGRKYNEQFF. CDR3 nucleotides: TGTGCCAGCGCCCCTAGCGGGAGGAAGTACAATGAGCAGTTCTTC. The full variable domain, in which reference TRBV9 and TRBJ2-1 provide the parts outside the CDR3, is DSGVTQTPKHLITATGQRVTLRCSPRSGDLSVYWYQQSLDQGLQFLIQYYNGEERAKGNILERFSAQQFPDLHSELNLSSLELGDSALYFCASAPSGRKYNEQFFGPGTRLTVL.

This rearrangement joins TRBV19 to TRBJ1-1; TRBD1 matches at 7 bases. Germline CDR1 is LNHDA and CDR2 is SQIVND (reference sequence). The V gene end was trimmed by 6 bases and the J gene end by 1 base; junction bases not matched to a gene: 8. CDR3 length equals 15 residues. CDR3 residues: CASRGRQGRNTEAFF. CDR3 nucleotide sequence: TGTGCCAGTAGGGGGAGACAGGGTCGGAACACTGAAGCTTTCTTT.

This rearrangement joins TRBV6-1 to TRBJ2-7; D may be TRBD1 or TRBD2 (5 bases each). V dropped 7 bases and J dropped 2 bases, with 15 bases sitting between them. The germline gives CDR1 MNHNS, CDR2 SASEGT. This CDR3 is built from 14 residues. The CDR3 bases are TGTGCCAGCATCGACCGGGACGGAGCCTACGAGCAGTACTTC. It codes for CASIDRDGAYEQYF.

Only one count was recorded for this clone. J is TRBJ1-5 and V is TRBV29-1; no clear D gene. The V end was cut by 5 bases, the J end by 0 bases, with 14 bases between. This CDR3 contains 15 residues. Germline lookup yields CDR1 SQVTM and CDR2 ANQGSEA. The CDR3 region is CSVQADGNSNQPQHF. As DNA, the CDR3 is TGCAGCGTTCAAGCGGACGGGAATAGCAATCAGCCCCAGCATTTT.

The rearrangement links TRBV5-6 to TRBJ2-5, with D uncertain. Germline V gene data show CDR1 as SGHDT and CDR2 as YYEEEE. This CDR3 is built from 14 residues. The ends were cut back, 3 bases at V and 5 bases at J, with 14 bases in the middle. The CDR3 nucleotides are TGTGCCAGCAGCTCACGACGGGTGGCGGAGACCCAGTACTTC. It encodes CASSSRRVAETQYF.

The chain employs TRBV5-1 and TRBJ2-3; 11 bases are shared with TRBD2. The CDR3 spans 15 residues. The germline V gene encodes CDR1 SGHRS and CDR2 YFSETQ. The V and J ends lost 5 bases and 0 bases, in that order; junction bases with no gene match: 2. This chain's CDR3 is CASRLAGVSTDTQYF. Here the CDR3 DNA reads TGCGCCAGCAGACTAGCGGGAGTGAGCACAGATACGCAGTATTTT.

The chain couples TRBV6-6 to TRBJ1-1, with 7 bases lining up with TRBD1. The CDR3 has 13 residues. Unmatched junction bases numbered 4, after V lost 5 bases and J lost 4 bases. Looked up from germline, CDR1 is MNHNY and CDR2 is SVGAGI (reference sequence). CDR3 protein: CASSAWDSTEAFF. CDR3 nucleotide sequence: TGTGCCAGCAGTGCTTGGGACAGCACTGAAGCTTTCTTT.

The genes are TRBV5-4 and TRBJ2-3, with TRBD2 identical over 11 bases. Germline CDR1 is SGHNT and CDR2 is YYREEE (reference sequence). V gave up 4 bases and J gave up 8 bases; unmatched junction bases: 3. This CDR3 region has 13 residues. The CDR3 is CASSGGLAATQYF. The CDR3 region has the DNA TGTGCCAGCAGCGGGGGACTAGCGGCTACGCAGTATTTT.

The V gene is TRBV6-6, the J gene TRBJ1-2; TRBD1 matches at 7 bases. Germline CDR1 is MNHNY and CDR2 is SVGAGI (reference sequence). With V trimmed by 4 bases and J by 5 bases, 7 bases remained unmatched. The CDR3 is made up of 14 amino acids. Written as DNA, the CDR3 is TGTGCCAGCAGTTCCCCGGGACAGCTTTATGGCTACACCTTC. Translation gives CASSSPGQLYGYTF.

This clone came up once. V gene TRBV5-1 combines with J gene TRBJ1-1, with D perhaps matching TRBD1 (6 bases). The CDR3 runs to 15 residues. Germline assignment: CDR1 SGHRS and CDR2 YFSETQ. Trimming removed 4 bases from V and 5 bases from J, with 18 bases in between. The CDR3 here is CASSPFGRGGTEAFF. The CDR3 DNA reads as TGCGCCAGCAGCCCTTTCGGCAGGGGAGGTACTGAAGCTTTCTTT.

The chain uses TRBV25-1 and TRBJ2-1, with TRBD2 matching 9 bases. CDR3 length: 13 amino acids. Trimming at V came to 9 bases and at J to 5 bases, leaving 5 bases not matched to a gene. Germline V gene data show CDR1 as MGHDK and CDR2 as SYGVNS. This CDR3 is CASSSGINNEQFF. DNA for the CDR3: TGTGCCAGTTCTAGCGGGATTAACAATGAGCAGTTCTTC. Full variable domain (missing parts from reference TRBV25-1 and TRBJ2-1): EADIYQTPRYLVIGTGKKITLECSQTMGHDKMYWYQQDPGMELHLIHYSYGVNSTEKGDLSSESTVSRIRTEHFPLTLESARPSHTSQYLCASSSGINNEQFFGPGTRLTVL.

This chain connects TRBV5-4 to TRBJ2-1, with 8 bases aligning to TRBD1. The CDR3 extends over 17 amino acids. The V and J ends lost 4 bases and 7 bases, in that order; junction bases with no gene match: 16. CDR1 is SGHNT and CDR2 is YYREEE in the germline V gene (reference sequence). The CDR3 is CASSPRQGREGMNEQFF. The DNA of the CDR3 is TGTGCCAGCAGCCCACGACAGGGGCGTGAGGGAATGAATGAGCAGTTCTTC. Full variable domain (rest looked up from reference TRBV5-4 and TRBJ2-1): ETGVTQSPTHLIKTRGQQVTLRCSSQSGHNTVSWYQQALGQGPQFIFQYYREEENGRGNFPPRFSGLQFPNYSSELNVNALELDDSALYLCASSPRQGREGMNEQFFGPGTRLTVL.

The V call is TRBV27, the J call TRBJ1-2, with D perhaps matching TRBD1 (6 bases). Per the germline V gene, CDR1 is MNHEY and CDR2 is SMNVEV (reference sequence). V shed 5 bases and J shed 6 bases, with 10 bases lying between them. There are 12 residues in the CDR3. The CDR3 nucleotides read TGTGCCAGCAGTAAACAGGGACATGGCTACACCTTC. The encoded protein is CASSKQGHGYTF.

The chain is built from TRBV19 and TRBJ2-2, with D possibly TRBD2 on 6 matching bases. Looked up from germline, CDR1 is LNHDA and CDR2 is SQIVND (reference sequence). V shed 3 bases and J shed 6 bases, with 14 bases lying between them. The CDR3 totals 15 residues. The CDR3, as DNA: TGTGCCAGTAGTATGGAGGGTGGCGTCCCCGGGGAGCTGTTTTTT. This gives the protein CASSMEGGVPGELFF. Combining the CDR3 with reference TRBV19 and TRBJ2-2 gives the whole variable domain DGGITQSPKYLFRKEGQNVTLSCEQNLNHDAMYWYRQDPGQGLRLIYYSQIVNDFQKGDIAEGYSVSREKKESFPLTVTSAQKNPTAFYLCASSMEGGVPGELFFGEGSRLTVL.

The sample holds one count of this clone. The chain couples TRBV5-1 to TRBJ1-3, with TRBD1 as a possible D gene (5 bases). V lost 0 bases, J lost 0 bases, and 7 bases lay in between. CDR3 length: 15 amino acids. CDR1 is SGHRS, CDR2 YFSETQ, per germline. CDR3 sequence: CASSLGQYSGNTIYF. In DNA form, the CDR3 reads TGCGCCAGCAGCTTGGGACAGTACTCTGGAAACACCATATATTTT.

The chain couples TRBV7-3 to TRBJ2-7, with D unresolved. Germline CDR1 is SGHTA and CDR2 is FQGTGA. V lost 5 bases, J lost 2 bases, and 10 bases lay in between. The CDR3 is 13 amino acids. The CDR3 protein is CASSAGIAYEQYF. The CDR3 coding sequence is TGTGCCAGCAGCGCAGGCATAGCCTACGAGCAGTACTTC.

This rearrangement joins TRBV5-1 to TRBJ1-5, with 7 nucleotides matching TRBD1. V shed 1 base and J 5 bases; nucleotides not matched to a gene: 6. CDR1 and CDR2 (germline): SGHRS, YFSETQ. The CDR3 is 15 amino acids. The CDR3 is CASSLRIRGDQPQHF. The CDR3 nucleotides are TGCGCCAGCAGCTTGAGGATCAGGGGGGATCAGCCCCAGCATTTT.

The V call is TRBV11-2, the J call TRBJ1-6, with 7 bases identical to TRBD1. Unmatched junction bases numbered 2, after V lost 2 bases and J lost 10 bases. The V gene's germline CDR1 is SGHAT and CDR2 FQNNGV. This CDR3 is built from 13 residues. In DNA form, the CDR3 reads TGTGCCAGCAGCTTAACAGGGGTCTCACCCCTCCACTTT. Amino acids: CASSLTGVSPLHF.

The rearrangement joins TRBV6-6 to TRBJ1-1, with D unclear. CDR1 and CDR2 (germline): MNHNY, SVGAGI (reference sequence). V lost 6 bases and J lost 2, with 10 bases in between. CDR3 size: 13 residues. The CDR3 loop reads CASRSGQNTEAFF. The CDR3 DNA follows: TGTGCCAGCAGATCCGGGCAAAACACTGAAGCTTTCTTT.

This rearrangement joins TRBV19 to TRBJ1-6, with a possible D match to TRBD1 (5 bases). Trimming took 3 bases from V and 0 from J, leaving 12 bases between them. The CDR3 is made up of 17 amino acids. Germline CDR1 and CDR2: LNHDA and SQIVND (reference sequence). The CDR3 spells CASSMGPQSSYNSPLHF. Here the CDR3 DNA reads TGTGCCAGTAGTATGGGACCGCAGAGCTCCTATAATTCACCCCTCCACTTT.

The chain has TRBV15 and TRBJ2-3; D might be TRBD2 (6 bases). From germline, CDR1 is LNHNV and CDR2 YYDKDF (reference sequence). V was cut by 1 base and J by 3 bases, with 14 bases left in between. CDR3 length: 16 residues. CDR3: CATSRALGTGTDTQYF. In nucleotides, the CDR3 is TGTGCCACCAGCAGAGCTCTAGGGACTGGGACAGATACGCAGTATTTT.